Reported below is one T cell receptor beta chain. Its antigen remains unidentified. Some clones are missing from TCRdb's copy, which holds only in-frame ones; the method was immunoSEQ multiplex PCR. This sample has some 64,000 clones, with roughly nine tenths found just once. The data belong to a study of T cell responses to AZD1222 COVID-19 vaccine. Study-wide results and caveats: A rise in Spike-specific TCR breadth and depth followed two AZD1222 doses. Donors, mostly white British, included more females; clonal diversity was possibly underestimated.

This TCR was sampled from an adult in good health. The sample here was peripheral blood, taken on day 0 of AZD1222 vaccination.

CDR3 sequence (DNA): TGTGCCAGCAGGAACGCAGGGGGCGAGCAGTACTTC. As protein: CASRNAGGEQYF. V usage is TRBV6-5 and J usage is TRBJ2-7; 7 bases align to TRBD1. The CDR3 has 12 residues. With 6 bases clipped from V and 6 bases from J, the junction kept 5 bases outside the gene matches. Germline V gene data show CDR1 as MNHEY and CDR2 as SVGAGI.